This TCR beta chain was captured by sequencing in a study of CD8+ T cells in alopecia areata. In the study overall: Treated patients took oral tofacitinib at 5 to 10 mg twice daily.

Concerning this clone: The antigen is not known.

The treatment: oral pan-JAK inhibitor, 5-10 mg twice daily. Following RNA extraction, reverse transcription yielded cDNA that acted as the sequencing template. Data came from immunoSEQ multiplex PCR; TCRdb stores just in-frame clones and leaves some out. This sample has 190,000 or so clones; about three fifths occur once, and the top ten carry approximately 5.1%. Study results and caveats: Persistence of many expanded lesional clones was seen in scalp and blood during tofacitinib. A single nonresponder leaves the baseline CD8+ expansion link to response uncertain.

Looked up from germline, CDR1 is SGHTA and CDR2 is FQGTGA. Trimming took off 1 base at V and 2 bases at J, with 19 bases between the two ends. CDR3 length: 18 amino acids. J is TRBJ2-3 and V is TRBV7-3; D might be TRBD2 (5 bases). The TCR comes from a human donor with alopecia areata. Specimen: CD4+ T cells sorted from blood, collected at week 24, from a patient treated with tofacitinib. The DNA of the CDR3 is TGTGCCAGCAGCTTAAGACCCCCGACTAATGATCTCACAGATACGCAGTATTTT. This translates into CASSLRPPTNDLTDTQYF.